The 25 T cell receptor beta chains reported below all come from one sample, sequenced in a study of cytomegalovirus exposure and HLA in healthy donors (dated by TCRdb to about 2017). The library was produced with the immunoSEQ multiplex PCR assay. TCRdb mirrors the immuneACCESS table, restricted to in-frame sequences. Some clones are absent from its copies; in checked studies, under half trace to an unresolved V gene, and the reason for the others is unknown. In all, the sample holds around 61,000 clones, and 85% to 95% of those were seen once. Over 0.95% of the sample belongs to the ten largest clones. Material for sequencing was PBMCs. The receptors originated from a man younger than 30 in good health and CMV-seronegative.

This clone was detected a few times. The J gene is TRBJ1-1, the V gene TRBV29-1; D unclear. Trimming pared 2 bases from V and 4 bases from J, leaving 8 bases between. Germline lookup yields CDR1 SQVTM and CDR2 ANQGSEA. The CDR3 runs to 12 residues. The DNA of the CDR3 is TGCAGCGTTGAACAGGATCGCACTGAAGCTTTCTTT. This encodes CSVEQDRTEAFF. The full variable domain, rest sourced from reference TRBV29-1 and TRBJ1-1, is SAVISQKPSRDICQRGTSLTIQCQVDSQVTMMFWYRQQPGQSLTLIATANQGSEATYESGFVIDKFPISRPNLTFSTLTVSNMSPEDSSIYLCSVEQDRTEAFFGQGTRLTVV.

The rearrangement links TRBV6-6 to TRBJ1-2; D is ambiguous. The CDR3 is made up of 13 amino acids. V lost 5 bases to trimming and J lost 6 bases, with 13 bases between them. CDR1 is MNHNY and CDR2 is SVGAGI in the germline V gene (reference sequence). The DNA for the CDR3 is TGTGCCAGCAGTCCGGGGAAGGTCAATGGCTACACCTTC. This translates into CASSPGKVNGYTF.

The V and J genes are TRBV6-5 and TRBJ1-2; 8 nucleotides agree with TRBD1. There are 14 residues in the CDR3. Trimming removed 2 bases from V and 5 bases from J; junction bases left unmatched: 4. From germline, CDR1 is MNHEY and CDR2 SVGAGI. The CDR3 DNA is TGTGCCAGCAGTTACGGCAGGGGGCTTTATGGCTACACCTTC. Its protein product is CASSYGRGLYGYTF.

The chain links TRBV27 to TRBJ2-7, with 8 bases that match TRBD2. Germline V CDR1 and CDR2: MNHEY, SMNVEV (reference sequence). This CDR3 spans 15 amino acids. The V segment lost 5 bases and the J segment 5 bases; nucleotides outside the gene matches: 11. The CDR3: CASSPVYGGADEQYF. Written as DNA, the CDR3 is TGTGCCAGCAGTCCCGTTTACGGGGGGGCGGACGAGCAGTACTTC.

The chain combines TRBV4-3 with TRBJ1-2; possible D gene TRBD1, 6 bases. The germline CDR1 and CDR2 sequences are LGHNA and YSLEER. Trimming took off 1 base at V and 5 bases at J, with 14 bases between the two ends. This CDR3 has 15 amino acids. Here the CDR3 reads CASSQGLGASYGYTF. CDR3 DNA sequence: TGCGCCAGCAGCCAAGGTCTGGGGGCGTCGTATGGCTACACCTTC.

The gene calls are TRBV11-2 and TRBJ1-1; D remains ambiguous. Germline CDR1 SGHAT, CDR2 FQNNGV. The V end was cut by 2 bases, the J end by 0 bases, with 7 bases between. The CDR3 sequence is 14 residues long. This chain's CDR3 is CASSLQWLNTEAFF. In nucleotides, the CDR3 is TGTGCCAGCAGCTTACAGTGGTTGAACACTGAAGCTTTCTTT.

J is TRBJ1-2 and V is TRBV19; no reliable D call. The V gene lost 7 bases and the J gene lost 0 bases, with 12 bases spanning the gap. The V gene's germline CDR1 is LNHDA and CDR2 SQIVND (reference sequence). There are 14 residues in the CDR3. The CDR3, as DNA: TGTGCCAGTATCCCGGGTTCCTCTAACTATGGCTACACCTTC. Protein product: CASIPGSSNYGYTF.

The chain couples TRBV19 to TRBJ2-7, with D uncertain. CDR1 and CDR2 (germline): LNHDA, SQIVND (reference sequence). Trimming left V 3 bases short and J 3 bases short, with 12 bases between. This CDR3 is built from 14 residues. CDR3 DNA: TGTGCCAGTAGTATCAGTTCGACAAACTACGAGCAGTACTTC. It codes for CASSISSTNYEQYF.

The chain employs TRBV5-1 and TRBJ2-2, with a tentative D call TRBD2 (6 bases). CDR1 and CDR2 from the germline V gene are SGHRS and YFSETQ. V dropped 0 bases and J dropped 0 bases, with 9 bases sitting between them. There are 16 residues in the CDR3. The chain's CDR3 is CASSLEGGANTGELFF. CDR3 sequence (DNA): TGCGCCAGCAGCTTGGAAGGAGGGGCGAACACCGGGGAGCTGTTTTTT.

The gene calls are TRBV14 and TRBJ2-7; 9 bases agree with TRBD1. V gave up 4 bases and J gave up 5 bases; unmatched junction bases: 12. Germline-derived CDR1 and CDR2 are SGHDN and FVKESK. This CDR3 region has 16 residues. CDR3 sequence (DNA): TGTGCCAGCAGCCGAAACCCGGGACAGGGCGGGAACGAGCAGTACTTC. It codes for CASSRNPGQGGNEQYF.

The chain carries TRBV10-3 and TRBJ1-5, with unresolved D. V was clipped by 2 bases and J by 0 bases, with 11 bases between them. The V gene's germline CDR1 is ENHRY and CDR2 SYGVKD. CDR3 length equals 16 residues. CDR3: CAISEEVAISNQPQHF. The DNA of the CDR3 is TGTGCCATCAGTGAGGAGGTGGCCATTAGCAATCAGCCCCAGCATTTT.

V gene TRBV27 combines with J gene TRBJ2-7; 11 positions agree with TRBD1. The ends lost 2 bases at V and 5 bases at J; junction bases unmatched: 8. Looked up from germline, CDR1 is MNHEY and CDR2 is SMNVEV (reference sequence). The length of the CDR3 is 16 residues. This CDR3 reads CASSLIRDRGSHEQYF. The CDR3 DNA reads as TGTGCCAGCAGTTTAATAAGGGACAGGGGGTCCCACGAGCAGTACTTC.

The chain joins TRBV4-3 to TRBJ2-1; 9 nucleotides line up with TRBD2. The CDR3 loop spans 14 amino acids. Trimming cost V 4 bases and J 3 bases; bases outside gene matches: 1. Germline V lookup: CDR1 LGHNA, CDR2 YSLEER. The CDR3 nucleotides read TGCGCCAGCAGCCCAGCGGGAGGCTACAATGAGCAGTTCTTC. Translated: CASSPAGGYNEQFF.

This chain links TRBV27 with TRBJ2-1, with 8 bases matching TRBD2. Germline V gives CDR1 MNHEY, CDR2 SMNVEV (reference sequence). The CDR3 totals 15 residues. V lost 1 base, J lost 2 bases, and 1 base stayed unmatched. The CDR3 region is CASSLFSGTYNEQFF. The CDR3 region has the DNA TGTGCCAGCAGTTTATTTAGCGGGACCTACAATGAGCAGTTCTTC.

The V and J genes are TRBV6-6 and TRBJ2-7; tentatively, D is TRBD1 (5 bases). Germline CDR1 MNHNY, CDR2 SVGAGI (reference sequence). The V end was cut by 2 bases, the J end by 5 bases, with 10 bases between. The CDR3 has 13 residues. The CDR3 nucleotides are TGTGCCAGCAGTTACAGACAGACAAACGAGCAGTACTTC. Translated, it gives CASSYRQTNEQYF.

V and J are TRBV5-1 and TRBJ2-2; 11 positions match TRBD2. CDR1 is SGHRS and CDR2 is YFSETQ in the germline V gene. The junction had 0 bases not matched to a gene; V was cut back by 5 bases and J by 0 bases. The CDR3 covers 15 residues. The CDR3 region is CASRGLAANTGELFF. For the CDR3, the DNA is TGCGCCAGCAGGGGACTAGCGGCGAACACCGGGGAGCTGTTTTTT.

V usage is TRBV18 and J usage is TRBJ1-3; TRBD1 agrees at 8 bases. Germline CDR1 KGHSH, CDR2 LQKENI. This CDR3 spans 17 amino acids. V shed 2 bases, J shed 2 bases, and the junction held 8 bases outside the gene matches. The CDR3: CASSPAQGQAPGNTIYF. In DNA form, the CDR3 reads TGTGCCAGCTCACCAGCTCAGGGACAGGCTCCTGGAAACACCATATATTTT.

The CDR3, as DNA: TGTGCCAGCAGCTTGCAGGGTTCCCGGGAGCTGTTTTTT. This sequence encodes CASSLQGSRELFF. This chain joins TRBV6-5 and TRBJ2-2, with D possibly matching TRBD1 (5 bases). Germline CDR1 is MNHEY and CDR2 is SVGAGI. The CDR3 consists of 13 residues. V lost 6 bases, J lost 9 bases, and 14 bases lay in between.

The chain employs TRBV6-5 and TRBJ1-1, with TRBD1 as a possible D gene (5 bases). The V gene's germline CDR1 is MNHEY and CDR2 SVGAGI. Trimming removed 2 bases at V and 5 bases at J, with 18 bases between. This CDR3 has 16 amino acids. The CDR3 nucleotides are TGTGCCAGCAGTTACACAGACGGAGGGGTGACGACTGAAGCTTTCTTT. As protein: CASSYTDGGVTTEAFF.

V and J are TRBV4-1 and TRBJ1-3; D ambiguous. This CDR3 region has 12 residues. The germline CDR1 and CDR2 sequences are MGHRA and YSYEKL. Trimming took off 3 bases at V and 9 bases at J, with 9 bases between the two ends. The CDR3 nucleotides are TGCGCCAGCAGCCATCCCAGAAGCACCATATATTTT. This gives the protein CASSHPRSTIYF.

J is TRBJ2-1 and V is TRBV5-4, with D possibly matching TRBD2 (5 bases). This CDR3 region has 16 residues. Germline V gene data show CDR1 as SGHNT and CDR2 as YYREEE (reference sequence). Trimming left V 2 bases short and J 7 bases short, with 19 bases between. CDR3 amino acids: CASSFMSRDRGNEQFF. For the CDR3, the DNA is TGTGCCAGCAGCTTTATGTCTCGGGATCGGGGAAATGAGCAGTTCTTC.

The rearrangement links TRBV5-1 to TRBJ2-6, with 7 bases that match TRBD2. Germline V gives CDR1 SGHRS, CDR2 YFSETQ. CDR3 length equals 15 residues. Unmatched junction bases numbered 6, after V lost 7 bases and J lost 2 bases. The CDR3 bases are TGCGCCAGCTCCCTTGCGGGAGCTGGGGCCAACGTCCTGACTTTC. Translating gives CASSLAGAGANVLTF.

The chain has TRBV15 and TRBJ2-3, with 9 bases fitting TRBD2. The CDR3 runs to 19 residues. V was clipped by 0 bases and J by 2 bases; unmatched bases: 12. Germline values: CDR1 LNHNV, CDR2 YYDKDF (reference sequence). The CDR3 DNA is TGTGCCACCAGCAGAGATCTCGCGAGCGGGAGGTTTGACACAGATACGCAGTATTTT. It is translated as CATSRDLASGRFDTDTQYF.

The chain employs TRBV27 and TRBJ2-3; 12 positions match TRBD2. The CDR3 is made up of 19 amino acids. Germline CDR1 and CDR2: MNHEY and SMNVEV (reference sequence). J lost 2 bases, V lost 2 bases, and 11 bases had no gene match. DNA for the CDR3: TGTGCCAGCAGTTTACGACTAGCGGGAGTTCACCCTTTCACAGATACGCAGTATTTT. Amino acid sequence: CASSLRLAGVHPFTDTQYF.

CDR3 DNA: TGTGCCAGCAGTGAAGAGGGGGGGTACGCTGAAGCTTTCTTT. Its protein product is CASSEEGGYAEAFF. This chain uses TRBV6-1 with TRBJ1-1; a possible D gene is TRBD1 (6 bases). The CDR3 is 14 amino acids. Trimming cost V 1 base and J 6 bases, with 12 bases left between them. Germline CDR1 reads MNHNS; CDR2 reads SASEGT.